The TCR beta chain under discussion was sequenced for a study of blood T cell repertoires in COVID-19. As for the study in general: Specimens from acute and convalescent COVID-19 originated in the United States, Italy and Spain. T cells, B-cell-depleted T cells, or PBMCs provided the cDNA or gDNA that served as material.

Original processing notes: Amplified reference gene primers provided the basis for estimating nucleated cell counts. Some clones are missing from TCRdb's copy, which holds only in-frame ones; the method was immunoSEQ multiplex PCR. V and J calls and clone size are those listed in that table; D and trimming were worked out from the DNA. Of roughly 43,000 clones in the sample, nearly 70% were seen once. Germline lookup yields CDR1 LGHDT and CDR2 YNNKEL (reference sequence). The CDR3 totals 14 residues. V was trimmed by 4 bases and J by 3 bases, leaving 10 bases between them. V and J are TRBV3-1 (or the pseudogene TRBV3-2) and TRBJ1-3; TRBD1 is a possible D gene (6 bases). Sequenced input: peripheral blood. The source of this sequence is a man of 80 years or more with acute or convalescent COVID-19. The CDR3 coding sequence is TGTGCCAGCAGCCCACAGGGTGGTGGAAACACCATATATTTT. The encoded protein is CASSPQGGGNTIYF.